This T cell receptor (beta chain) was identified in a study of blood T cells in healthy people across ages. The second PCR ran roughly 6 to 11 cycles with a sample-barcoded 5' primer and J-beta primers. TCRdb independently ran MiXCR on the 5' RACE reads; one entry per CDR3 protein. Of about 540,000 distinct CDR3 sequences listed, under 30% are singletons. V was pared by 3 bases and J by 1 base, with 13 bases between. The CDR3 covers 15 residues. Samples each had at least 5 micrograms of total RNA extracted. Another study also made use of these data, one on T cells of mothers and their children.

This chain joins TRBV12-3 or TRBV12-4 and TRBJ2-7, with D possibly being TRBD1 (6 bases). Material for sequencing was blood. The TCR was taken from a boy younger than 18 in good health. In DNA form, the CDR3 reads TGTGCCAGCAGTTTCGGCTCGGACAGTTCCTACGAGCAGTACTTC. Encoded protein: CASSFGSDSSYEQYF.